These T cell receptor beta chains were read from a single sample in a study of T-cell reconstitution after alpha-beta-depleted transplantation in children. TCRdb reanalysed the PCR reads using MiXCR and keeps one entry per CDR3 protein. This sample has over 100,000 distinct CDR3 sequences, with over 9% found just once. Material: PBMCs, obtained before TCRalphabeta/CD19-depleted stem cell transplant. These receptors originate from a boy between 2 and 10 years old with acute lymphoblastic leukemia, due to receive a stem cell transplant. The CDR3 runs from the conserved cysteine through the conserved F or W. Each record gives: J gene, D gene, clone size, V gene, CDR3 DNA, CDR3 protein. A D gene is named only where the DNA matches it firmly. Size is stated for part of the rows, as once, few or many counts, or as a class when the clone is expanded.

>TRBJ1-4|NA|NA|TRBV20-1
TGCAGTGCTAAACTCCGCCAGGGTATGGGAAAACTGTTTTTT
CSAKLRQGMGKLFF
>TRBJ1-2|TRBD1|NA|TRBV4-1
TGCGCCAGCAGCCATCCCGGGACAGCCTCCTATGGCTACACCTTC
CASSHPGTASYGYTF
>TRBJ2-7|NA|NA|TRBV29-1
TGCAGCGTTAGGGACTTGGGGGAGCAGTACTTC
CSVRDLGEQYF
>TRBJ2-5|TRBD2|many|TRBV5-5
TGTGCCAGCAGCCGACTAGCGGGCCAAGAGACCCAGTACTTC
CASSRLAGQETQYF
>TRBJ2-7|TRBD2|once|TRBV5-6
TGTGCCAGCAGCCCCTGGGGGGGCGGGAGGGCCAACGAGCAGTACTTC
CASSPWGGGRANEQYF
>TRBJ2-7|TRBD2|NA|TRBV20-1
TGCAGTGCTAGAGATCTGGGGGGGTACTACGAGCAGTACTTC
CSARDLGGYYEQYF
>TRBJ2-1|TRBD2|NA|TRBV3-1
TGTGCCAGCAGCCACGGGAGGGCCGAGAATGAGCAGTTCTTC
CASSHGRAENEQFF
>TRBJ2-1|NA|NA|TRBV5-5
TGTGCCAGCAGCTTGGCCTGGAGCAATGAGCAGTTCTTC
CASSLAWSNEQFF
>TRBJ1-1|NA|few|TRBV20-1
TGCAGTGCTACGATCCCGGGACGTGAAACTGAAGCTTTCTTT
CSATIPGRETEAFF
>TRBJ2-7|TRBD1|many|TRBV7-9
TGTGCCAGCAGCCCCCCTCTCAGGGACAGGGACTACGAGCAGTACTTC
CASSPPLRDRDYEQYF
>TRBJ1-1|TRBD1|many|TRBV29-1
TGCAGCGCAGGGACAGGGAACACTGAAGCTTTCTTT
CSAGTGNTEAFF
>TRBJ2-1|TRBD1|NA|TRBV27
TGTGCCAGCAGTCCCCTGGGCCGGGACAGGCGATTCTTC
CASSPLGRDRRFF
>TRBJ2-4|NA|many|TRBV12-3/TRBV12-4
TGTGCCAGCAGGCTACTAGCTACGGACATTCAGTACTTC
CASRLLATDIQYF
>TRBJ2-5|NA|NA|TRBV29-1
TGCAGCGTTGCCGTAGGGAAAGAGACCCAGTACTTC
CSVAVGKETQYF
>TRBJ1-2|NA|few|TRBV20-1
TGCAGTGCTAGGGGGGAGGGCTACACCTTC
CSARGEGYTF
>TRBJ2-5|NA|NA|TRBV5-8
TGTGCCAGCAGCTTGGGCTGGCCGAAACAAGAGACCCAGTACTTC
CASSLGWPKQETQYF
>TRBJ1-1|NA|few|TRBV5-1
TGCGCCAGCAGCTTCCGTGAGGGGTTTGCCACTGAAGCTTTCTTT
CASSFREGFATEAFF
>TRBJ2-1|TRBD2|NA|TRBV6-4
TGTGCCAGCAGTGCCGCCAGACTAGCGGGCCATTACAATGAGCAGTTCTTC
CASSAARLAGHYNEQFF
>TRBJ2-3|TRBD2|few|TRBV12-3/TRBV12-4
TGTGCCAGCAGTTTATTTGGGGGGCGGGAGGTGCCAGATACGCAGTATTTT
CASSLFGGREVPDTQYF
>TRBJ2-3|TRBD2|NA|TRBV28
TGTGCCAGCATCCCATCGGGCGGGAGGGCCCGAAGCACAGATACGCAGTATTTT
CASIPSGGRARSTDTQYF
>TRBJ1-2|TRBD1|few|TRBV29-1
TGCAGTGGAAGACAGGGGGCGAATGGCTACACCTTC
CSGRQGANGYTF
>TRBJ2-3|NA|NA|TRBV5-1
TGCGCCAGCAGCTTGGCCGGAGCGAGCACAGATACGCAGTATTTT
CASSLAGASTDTQYF
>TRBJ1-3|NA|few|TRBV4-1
TGCGCCAGCAGCCCCCAGGGCGGCTCTGGAAACACCATATATTTT
CASSPQGGSGNTIYF
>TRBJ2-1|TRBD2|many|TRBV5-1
TGCGCCAGCAGCTCCGGGACTAGCGGCCACAATGAGCAGTTCTTC
CASSSGTSGHNEQFF
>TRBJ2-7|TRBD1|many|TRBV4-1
TGCGCCAGCAGCCCAGGGACAGGTACCTACGAGCAGTACTTC
CASSPGTGTYEQYF
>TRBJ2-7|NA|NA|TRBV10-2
TGCGCCAGCAGTGAGTCTAGCAGCTCTGACGAGCAGTACTTC
CASSESSSSDEQYF
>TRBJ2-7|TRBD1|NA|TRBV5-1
TGCGCCAGCAGCTTGGAAGGGGGCAACTACGAGCAGTACTTC
CASSLEGGNYEQYF
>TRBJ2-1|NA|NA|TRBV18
TGTGCCAGCTCACCACGGGGCCTCCCCGAGCAGTTCTTC
CASSPRGLPEQFF
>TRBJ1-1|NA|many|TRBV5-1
TGCGCCAGCAGCTTGGTGGTAAACACTGAAGCTTTCTTT
CASSLVVNTEAFF
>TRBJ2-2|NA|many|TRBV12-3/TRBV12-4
TGTGCCAGCAGCCACCCCAACTCGTTAGCACTGTTTTTT
CASSHPNSLALFF
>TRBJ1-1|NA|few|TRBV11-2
TGTGCCAGCAGCCTGCGGTCGAGGGGCGTAAGTTTGGGAACGACTGAAGCTTTCTTT
CASSLRSRGVSLGTTEAFF
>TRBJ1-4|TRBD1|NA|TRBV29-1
TGCAGCGCAAAAACCGGGACAGCCTTGAATGAAAAACTGTTTTTT
CSAKTGTALNEKLFF
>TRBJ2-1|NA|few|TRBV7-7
TGTGCTAGCAGCTTAGCCCAAGGGGCGTACAATGAGCAGTTCTTC
CASSLAQGAYNEQFF
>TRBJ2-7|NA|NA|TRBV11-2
TGTGCCAGCAGCTTAGGTTTAAGCTCCTACGAGCAGTACTTC
CASSLGLSSYEQYF
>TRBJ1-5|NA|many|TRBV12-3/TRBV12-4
TGTGCCAGCAGCCGGGGGGGTCAGCCCCAGCATTTT
CASSRGGQPQHF
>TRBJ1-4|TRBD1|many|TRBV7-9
TGTGCCAGCAGCTGGGGACAGGGTAATGAAAAACTGTTTTTT
CASSWGQGNEKLFF
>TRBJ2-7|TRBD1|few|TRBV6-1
TGTGCCAGCAGTGACCAAGGACAGGGCGAGCAGTACTTC
CASSDQGQGEQYF
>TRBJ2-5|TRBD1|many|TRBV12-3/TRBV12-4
TGTGCCAGCAGTTCCCGGGACAGGGGGCGGGAGACCCAGTACTTC
CASSSRDRGRETQYF
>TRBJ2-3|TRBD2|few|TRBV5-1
TGCGCCAGTACTAAAGGGGCGGGAGGCACAGATACGCAGTATTTT
CASTKGAGGTDTQYF
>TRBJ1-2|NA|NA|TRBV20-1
TGCAGTGCTACTAAGTTTAGGGACGTAGACTATGGCTACACCTTC
CSATKFRDVDYGYTF
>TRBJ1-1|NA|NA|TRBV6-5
TGTGCCAGCAGTTTTGGTGGTGGGACTGAAGCTTTCTTT
CASSFGGGTEAFF
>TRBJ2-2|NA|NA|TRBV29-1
TGCAGCTTTGGGCAGTACACCGGGGAGCTGTTTTTT
CSFGQYTGELFF
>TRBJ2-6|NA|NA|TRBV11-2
TGTGCCAGCAGCTTATGGGAGGAGGCTGGGGCCAACGTCCTGACTTTC
CASSLWEEAGANVLTF
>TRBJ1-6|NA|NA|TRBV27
TGTGCCAGCAGTTCCTCGGGATCACCCCTCCACTTT
CASSSSGSPLHF
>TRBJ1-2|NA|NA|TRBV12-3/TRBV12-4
TGTGCCAGCAGTTTGTACAGAGGGAACTATGGCTACACCTTC
CASSLYRGNYGYTF
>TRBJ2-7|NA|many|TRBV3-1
TGTGCCAGCAGGAGCTCCTACGAGCAGTACTTC
CASRSSYEQYF
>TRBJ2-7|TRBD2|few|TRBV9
TGTGCCAGCAGCCCCTCTAGCGGGAGGGCCGGCGAGCAGTACTTC
CASSPSSGRAGEQYF
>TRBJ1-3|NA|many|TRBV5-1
TGCGCCAGCAGCTTGAGTGTCTCTGGAAACACCATATATTTT
CASSLSVSGNTIYF
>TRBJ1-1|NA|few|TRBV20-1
TGCAGTGCTAGAGACCCACCTAGAACGGGAACTGAAGCTTTCTTT
CSARDPPRTGTEAFF
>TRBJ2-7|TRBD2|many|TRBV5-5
TGTGCCAGCAGCTTGGTATATAGCGGGGCCGAATCCTACGAGCAGTACTTC
CASSLVYSGAESYEQYF
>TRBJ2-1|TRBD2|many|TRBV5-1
TGCGCCAGCAGCTTGTTGGGGAACCTGAACCGGGGGGATGAGCAGTTCTTC
CASSLLGNLNRGDEQFF
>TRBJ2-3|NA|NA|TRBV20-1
TGCAGTGCTAACTACAGAAACACAGATACGCAGTATTTT
CSANYRNTDTQYF